This entry lists 30 T cell receptor beta chains sequenced from one sample in a study of T and B cells in COVID-19 patients. From blood, about 240-500 ng of genomic DNA served as TRB template. TRB rearrangements were amplified by multiplex PCR with BIOMED2 TRB-A/B primers. TCRdb used MiXCR to reprocess the multiplex PCR reads, holding one entry per CDR3 protein. The table shows 20,000 or so distinct CDR3 sequences, with 25% to 30% occurring only once. Sequenced material: blood. The receptors stem from a human donor who had recovered from COVID-19.

This clonotype is medium-sized within its sample. The chain links TRBV19 to TRBJ2-1, with 7 bases that match TRBD2. J lost 0 bases, V lost 5 bases, and 7 bases had no gene match. CDR3 length: 16 residues. The germline gives CDR1 LNHDA, CDR2 SQIVND (reference sequence). The CDR3 nucleotides are TGTGCCAGTAGTTCGCCGAGGACTAGCTCCTACAATGAGCAGTTCTTC. Residues: CASSSPRTSSYNEQFF.

The chain couples TRBV13 to TRBJ2-5; TRBD2 agrees at 15 bases. CDR3 size: 17 residues. Germline loops: CDR1 PRHDT, CDR2 FYEKMQ (reference sequence). J was trimmed by 4 bases and V by 6 bases; bases with no gene match: 9. CDR3 in amino acids: CASRNPGTSGGRETQYF. CDR3 nucleotides: TGTGCCAGCAGAAACCCCGGGACTAGCGGGGGGAGAGAGACCCAGTACTTC.

By share of the sample, this clonotype is medium-sized (0.01 to 0.1%). V and J are TRBV15 and TRBJ2-2; D is possibly TRBD2 (5 bases). The V and J ends lost 2 bases and 2 bases respectively, with 12 bases between them. Germline V lookup: CDR1 LNHNV, CDR2 YYDKDF (reference sequence). The length of the CDR3 is 16 residues. The CDR3 region is CATSRNDGLNTGELFF. CDR3 nucleotides: TGTGCCACCAGCAGAAACGATGGACTTAACACCGGGGAGCTGTTTTTT.

In regard to this clonotype: This may arise from a read error, as a much more abundant clone is one base away. The rearrangement links TRBV15 to TRBJ2-7; TRBD1 matches at 10 bases. Germline assignment: CDR1 LNHNV and CDR2 YYDKDF (reference sequence). The length of the CDR3 is 16 residues. DNA of the CDR3: TGTGCCACCAGCAGAGGAATCGCGACAGGGGGCTACAAGCAGTACTTC. This gives the protein CATSRGIATGGYKQYF.

CDR3 loop: CASSPIQGDNSPLHF. CDR3 nucleotides: TGTGCCAGCTCACCCATACAGGGGGATAATTCACCCCTCCACTTT. V is TRBV18 and J is TRBJ1-6; 8 bases map to TRBD1. In germline, CDR1 is KGHSH, CDR2 LQKENI. This CDR3 region has 15 residues. The junction had 3 bases not matched to a gene; V was cut back by 3 bases and J by 5 bases.

This clonotype was found a few times. The chain recombines TRBV5-4 with TRBJ2-7, with D possibly TRBD2 on 5 matching bases. CDR3 length: 15 amino acids. Germline CDR1 and CDR2: SGHNT and YYREEE (reference sequence). Trimming removed 0 bases from V and 6 bases from J, with 16 bases in between. The CDR3 spells CASSLELGLLGEQYF. CDR3 bases: TGTGCCAGCAGCTTGGAGTTAGGACTTCTCGGCGAGCAGTACTTC.

This clonotype was counted a single time. This clone may be a read error of a much larger clone one base away. The chain is built from TRBV27 and TRBJ2-1, with TRBD2 matching 8 bases. The CDR3 runs to 16 residues. The trim removed 5 bases at V and 7 bases at J, leaving 13 bases unmatched. Germline V gene sequence: CDR1 MNHEY, CDR2 SMNVEV (reference sequence). The CDR3, as DNA: TGTGCCAGCAGTACCCGGACTAGCAACCTGATAAATGAGCAGTTCTTC. It encodes CASSTRTSNLINEQFF.

The rearrangement joins TRBV19 to TRBJ1-5; tentative D call: TRBD1 (5 bases). Germline V lookup: CDR1 LNHDA, CDR2 SQIVND (reference sequence). The CDR3 extends over 14 amino acids. V lost 5 bases and J 6 bases, leaving 14 bases between the germline ends. The CDR3 spells CASSYSNGGQPQHF. Here the CDR3 DNA reads TGTGCCAGTAGTTACTCCAACGGGGGTCAGCCCCAGCATTTT.

V usage is TRBV5-1 and J usage is TRBJ1-1, with D tentatively TRBD1 (5 bases). The germline V and J ends were trimmed by 0 bases and 8 bases, with 11 bases remaining between them. Per the germline V gene, CDR1 is SGHRS and CDR2 is YFSETQ. This CDR3 is built from 13 residues. CDR3 nucleotide sequence: TGCGCCAGCAGCTTGGCCGGTGCAGGGGAAGCTTTCTTT. Translated: CASSLAGAGEAFF.

The J gene is TRBJ1-3, the V gene TRBV18; D gene ambiguous. Germline CDR1 is KGHSH and CDR2 is LQKENI. The CDR3 is 15 residues long. V gave up 2 bases and J gave up 2 bases, with 10 bases separating them. As DNA, the CDR3 is TGTGCCAGCTCACCAGTTCGGTTTACTGGAAACACCATATATTTT. Translation gives CASSPVRFTGNTIYF.

Notes on this clonotype: Germline is not matched at one junction end, which may reflect a read error. The gene calls are TRBV6-5 and TRBJ2-5, with D possibly TRBD1 on 5 matching bases. The CDR3 covers 12 residues. Germline CDR1 MNHEY, CDR2 SVGAGI. In nucleotides, the CDR3 is TGCGCCAGCAAGGAAGGGGAAGAGACCCAGTACTTC. Translation gives CASKEGEETQYF.

This clonotype has a handful of counts. This chain links TRBV11-2 with TRBJ2-3; 9 bases line up with TRBD1. The CDR3 runs to 14 residues. The trim removed 5 bases at V and 6 bases at J, leaving 6 bases unmatched. Germline V lookup: CDR1 SGHAT, CDR2 FQNNGV. The DNA of the CDR3 is TGTGCCAGCAGCCCCTGGACAGGGGCCGATACGCAGTATTTT. Translating it yields CASSPWTGADTQYF.

By its share, this clonotype is medium-sized (0.01 to 0.1%). The J gene is TRBJ1-2, the V gene TRBV29-1; 9 bases agree with TRBD1. This CDR3 contains 12 residues. V gave up 7 bases and J gave up 5 bases; unmatched junction bases: 5. Per the germline V gene, CDR1 is SQVTM and CDR2 is ANQGSEA. DNA of the CDR3: TGCAGCGCCAGGACAGGGGAATATGGCTACACCTTC. It is translated as CSARTGEYGYTF.

The chain couples TRBV30 to TRBJ1-2; 7 nucleotides line up with TRBD1. CDR3 length: 12 amino acids. CDR1 is GTSNPN and CDR2 is SVGIG in the germline V gene (reference sequence). Unmatched junction bases numbered 3, after V lost 1 base and J lost 7 bases. The CDR3 loop reads CAWSEGGSGYTF. DNA for the CDR3: TGTGCCTGGAGTGAAGGGGGCAGTGGCTACACCTTC.

This clonotype was recorded many times. V is TRBV13 and J is TRBJ2-2, with TRBD2 matching over 16 bases. This CDR3 region has 19 residues. Germline-derived CDR1 and CDR2 are PRHDT and FYEKMQ (reference sequence). V dropped 5 bases and J dropped 3; count of bases not matched to a gene: 9. The CDR3 region has the DNA TGTGCCAGCAGCCGCGGGACTAGCGGGAGGGCTGGGTACACCGGGGAGCTGTTTTTT. Residues: CASSRGTSGRAGYTGELFF.

The sample holds a few counts of this clonotype. The genes are TRBV30 and TRBJ1-6, with D maybe TRBD1 (5 bases). V was trimmed by 8 bases and J by 7 bases, leaving 12 bases between them. Germline loops: CDR1 GTSNPN, CDR2 SVGIG (reference sequence). This CDR3 contains 12 residues. The CDR3 loop is CAVDSKNSPLHF. The CDR3 nucleotides read TGTGCCGTTGACAGTAAAAATTCACCCCTCCACTTT. Filled out from reference TRBV30 and TRBJ1-6, the complete variable domain reads SQTIHQWPATLVQPVGSPLSLECTVEGTSNPNLYWYRQAAGRGLQLLFYSVGIGQISSEVPQNLSASRPQDRQFILSSKKLLLSDSGFYLCAVDSKNSPLHFGNGTRLTVT.

The chain combines TRBV29-1 with TRBJ1-6; tentative D call: TRBD1 (5 bases). V shed 5 bases and J shed 6 bases, with 11 bases lying between them. The germline V gene encodes CDR1 SQVTM and CDR2 ANQGSEA. The CDR3 sequence is 13 residues long. CDR3 sequence (DNA): TGCAGCGTTTCCGGGACTCCTAATTCACCCCTCCACTTT. It codes for CSVSGTPNSPLHF.

This clonotype has only a few counts. The rearrangement joins TRBV30 to TRBJ2-7; D gene unclear. The CDR3 length is 14 residues. The V gene's germline CDR1 is GTSNPN and CDR2 SVGIG (reference sequence). Deletions cut 8 bases from V and 4 bases from J, with 21 bases between. The CDR3 coding sequence is TGTGCCGGGATCCAGCCAGGTTTCCCATACGAGCAGTACTTC. Protein: CAGIQPGFPYEQYF.

This sequence joins TRBV12-3 or TRBV12-4 and TRBJ1-2; D unclear. Trimming stripped 8 bases from V and 2 bases from J, with 6 bases between. The CDR3 has 11 amino acids. CDR3 nucleotide sequence: TGTGCCAGCGGATCCAACTATGGCTACACCTTC. This sequence encodes CASGSNYGYTF.

In DNA, the CDR3 is TGCGCCAGCGGAGACGTCTCTGGAAACACCATATATTTT. The encoded protein is CASGDVSGNTIYF. The chain joins TRBV5-1 to TRBJ1-3, with D hard to call. The germline V and J ends were trimmed by 7 bases and 0 bases, with 8 bases remaining between them. This CDR3 comprises 13 residues. Germline V gene sequence: CDR1 SGHRS, CDR2 YFSETQ.

V usage is TRBV6-1 and J usage is TRBJ1-5; 7 bases align to TRBD1. This CDR3 region has 15 residues. The V gene's germline CDR1 is MNHNS and CDR2 SASEGT. V was pared by 10 bases and J by 0 bases, with 9 bases of the junction left unmatched. The CDR3 nucleotides read TGTGCCACCTCCTTGGGACAGTATAGCAATCAGCCCCAGCATTTT. Amino acids: CATSLGQYSNQPQHF.

This clonotype occurred a few times. The chain couples TRBV5-5 to TRBJ2-7; D perhaps matches TRBD2 (5 bases). The CDR3 totals 13 residues. Germline CDR1 is SGHKS and CDR2 is YYEKEE (reference sequence). Trimming removed 0 bases from V and 6 bases from J, with 10 bases in between. CDR3 sequence reads: CASSLALRAEQYF. The CDR3 DNA reads TGTGCCAGCAGCTTGGCCTTGAGGGCCGAGCAGTACTTC.

A word on this clonotype: A much larger clonotype is one base distant, so this may be a read error. V is TRBV12-3 or TRBV12-4 and J is TRBJ2-2; perhaps TRBD2 as D (6 bases). CDR3 size: 14 residues. Trimming pared 3 bases from V and 10 bases from J, leaving 15 bases between. In DNA, the CDR3 is TGTGCCAGCAGTTTGGGCGGGGCCGCCGAGGAGCTGTTTTTT. This sequence encodes CASSLGGAAEELFF.

Judged by abundance, this clonotype is medium-sized. The V and J genes are TRBV19 and TRBJ2-1; no reliable D call. V was cut by 1 base and J by 0 bases, with 7 bases left in between. CDR1 and CDR2 (germline): LNHDA, SQIVND (reference sequence). This CDR3 region has 15 residues. The DNA for the CDR3 is TGTGCCAGTAGTATAGGCTGGAGCTCCTACAATGAGCAGTTCTTC. It encodes CASSIGWSSYNEQFF.

CDR3 protein: CASSPTQLNTEAFF. In DNA form, the CDR3 reads TGTGCCAGCAGTCCGACCCAGTTGAACACTGAAGCTTTCTTT. The chain couples TRBV11-2 to TRBJ1-1; D remains ambiguous. Trimming removed 6 bases at V and 0 bases at J, with 11 bases between. CDR1 and CDR2 (germline): SGHAT, FQNNGV. This CDR3 spans 14 amino acids.

This sequence joins TRBV18 and TRBJ1-5; no definite D call. The CDR3 has 14 residues. Trimming shortened V by 3 bases and J by 5 bases, and 11 bases separated the two germline ends. Germline V gene data show CDR1 as KGHSH and CDR2 as LQKENI. CDR3 loop: CASSPRRDHQPQHF. The DNA for the CDR3 is TGTGCCAGCTCACCCCGGAGGGATCATCAGCCCCAGCATTTT.

This clonotype was seen a handful of times. The rearrangement links TRBV6-1 to TRBJ2-1; 10 bases match TRBD1. The length of the CDR3 is 13 residues. V lost 8 bases and J lost 9; bases outside the gene matches: 7. CDR1 and CDR2 from the germline V gene are MNHNS and SASEGT. The chain's CDR3 is CASVGQGWAEQFF. DNA of the CDR3: TGTGCCAGCGTGGGACAGGGGTGGGCTGAGCAGTTCTTC.

This sequence joins TRBV11-1 and TRBJ2-5; 7 positions match TRBD2. Per the germline V gene, CDR1 is SGHAT and CDR2 is FQDESV (reference sequence). The V segment lost 5 bases and the J segment 2 bases; nucleotides outside the gene matches: 5. This CDR3 comprises 14 residues. The chain's CDR3 is CASSLGGTQETQYF. The CDR3, as DNA: TGTGCCAGCAGCCTCGGGGGGACGCAAGAGACCCAGTACTTC.

This clonotype was seen a handful of times. This chain connects TRBV19 to TRBJ2-7; 16 nucleotides line up with TRBD2. The ends lost 3 bases at V and 0 bases at J; junction bases unmatched: 11. CDR3 length: 20 residues. Per the germline V gene, CDR1 is LNHDA and CDR2 is SQIVND (reference sequence). Here the CDR3 DNA reads TGTGCCAGTAGTATTTCGGGGGCCGGGACTAGCGGGAGGGCCTCCTACGAGCAGTACTTC. Translating gives CASSISGAGTSGRASYEQYF. Full variable domain (remainder filled in from reference TRBV19 and TRBJ2-7): DGGITQSPKYLFRKEGQNVTLSCEQNLNHDAMYWYRQDPGQGLRLIYYSQIVNDFQKGDIAEGYSVSREKKESFPLTVTSAQKNPTAFYLCASSISGAGTSGRASYEQYFGPGTRLTVT.

This clonotype was counted at least ten times. The V call is TRBV27, the J call TRBJ1-2; TRBD1 matches at 7 bases. The CDR3 is 14 amino acids. The junction had 7 bases not matched to a gene; V was cut back by 4 bases and J by 5 bases. CDR1 is MNHEY, CDR2 SMNVEV, per germline (reference sequence). For the CDR3, the DNA is TGTGCCAGCAGTTCAGACAGGGTGGGGTATGGCTACACCTTC. Its translation is CASSSDRVGYGYTF.